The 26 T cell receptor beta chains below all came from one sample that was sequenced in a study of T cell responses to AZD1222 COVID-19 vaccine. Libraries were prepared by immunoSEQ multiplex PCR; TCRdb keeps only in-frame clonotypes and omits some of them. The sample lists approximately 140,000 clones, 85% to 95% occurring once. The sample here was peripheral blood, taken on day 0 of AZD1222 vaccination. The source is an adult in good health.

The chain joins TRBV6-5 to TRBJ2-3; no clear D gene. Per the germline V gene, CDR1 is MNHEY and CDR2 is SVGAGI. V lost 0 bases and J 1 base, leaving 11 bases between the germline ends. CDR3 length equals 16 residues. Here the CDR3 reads CASSYSIAVGTDTQYF. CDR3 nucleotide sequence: TGTGCCAGCAGTTACTCGATTGCGGTTGGCACAGATACGCAGTATTTT.

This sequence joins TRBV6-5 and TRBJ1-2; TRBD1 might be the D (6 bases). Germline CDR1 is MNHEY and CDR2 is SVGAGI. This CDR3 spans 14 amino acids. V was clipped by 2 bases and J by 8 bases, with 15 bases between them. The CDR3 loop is CASSYRTAFRGYTF. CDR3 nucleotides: TGTGCCAGCAGTTACCGGACAGCCTTTAGAGGCTACACCTTC.

CDR3 amino acids: CASSGVREGSGNTIYF. In nucleotides, the CDR3 is TGTGCCAGCAGCGGGGTTCGAGAGGGGTCCGGAAACACCATATATTTT. The chain employs TRBV5-6 and TRBJ1-3; TRBD1 might be the D (5 bases). The CDR3 runs to 16 residues. Germline lookup yields CDR1 SGHDT and CDR2 YYEEEE. Deletions cut 4 bases from V and 4 bases from J, with 18 bases between.

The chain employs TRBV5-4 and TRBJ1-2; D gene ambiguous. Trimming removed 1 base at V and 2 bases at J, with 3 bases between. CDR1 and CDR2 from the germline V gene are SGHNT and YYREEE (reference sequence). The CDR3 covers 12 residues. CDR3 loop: CASSLNNYGYTF. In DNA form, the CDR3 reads TGTGCCAGCAGCTTGAACAACTATGGCTACACCTTC.

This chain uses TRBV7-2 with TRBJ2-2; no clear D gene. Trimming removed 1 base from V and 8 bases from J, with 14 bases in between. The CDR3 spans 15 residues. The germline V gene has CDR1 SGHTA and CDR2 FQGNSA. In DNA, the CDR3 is TGTGCCAGCAGCTTAGTCGGCCTCGCCCGGGGGGAGCTGTTTTTT. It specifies CASSLVGLARGELFF.

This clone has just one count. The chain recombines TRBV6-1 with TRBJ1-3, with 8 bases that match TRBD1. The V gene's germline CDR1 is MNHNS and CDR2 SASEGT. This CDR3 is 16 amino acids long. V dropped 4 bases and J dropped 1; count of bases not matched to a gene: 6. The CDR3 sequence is CASSADRALSGNTIYF. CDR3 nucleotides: TGTGCCAGCAGTGCGGACAGGGCTCTATCTGGAAACACCATATATTTT.

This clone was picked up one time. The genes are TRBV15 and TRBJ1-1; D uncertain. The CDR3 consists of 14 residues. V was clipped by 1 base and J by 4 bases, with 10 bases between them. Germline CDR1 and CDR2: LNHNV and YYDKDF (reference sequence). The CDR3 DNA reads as TGTGCCACCAGCAGAGGCACTAGGAGCACTGAAGCTTTCTTT. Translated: CATSRGTRSTEAFF.

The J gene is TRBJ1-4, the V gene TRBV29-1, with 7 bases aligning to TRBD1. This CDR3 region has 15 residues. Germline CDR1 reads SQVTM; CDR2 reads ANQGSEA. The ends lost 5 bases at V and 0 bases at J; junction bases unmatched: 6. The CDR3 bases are TGCAGCGTTCGGGACAGAACTACAACTAATGAAAAACTGTTTTTT. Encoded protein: CSVRDRTTTNEKLFF.

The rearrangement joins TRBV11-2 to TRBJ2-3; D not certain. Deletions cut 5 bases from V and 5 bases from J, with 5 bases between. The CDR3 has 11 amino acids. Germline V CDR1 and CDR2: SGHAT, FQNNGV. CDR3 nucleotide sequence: TGTGCCAGCAGCCTCAGAGATACGCAGTATTTT. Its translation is CASSLRDTQYF. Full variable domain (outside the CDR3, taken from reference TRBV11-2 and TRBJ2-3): EAGVAQSPRYKIIEKRQSVAFWCNPISGHATLYWYQQILGQGPKLLIQFQNNGVVDDSQLPKDRFSAERLKGVDSTLKIQPAKLEDSAVYLCASSLRDTQYFGPGTRLTVL.

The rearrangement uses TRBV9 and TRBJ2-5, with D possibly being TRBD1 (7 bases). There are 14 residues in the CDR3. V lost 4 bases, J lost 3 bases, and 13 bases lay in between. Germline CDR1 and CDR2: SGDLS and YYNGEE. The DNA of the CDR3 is TGTGCCAGCAGCACGGGGGACAGTAAAGAGACCCAGTACTTC. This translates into CASSTGDSKETQYF.

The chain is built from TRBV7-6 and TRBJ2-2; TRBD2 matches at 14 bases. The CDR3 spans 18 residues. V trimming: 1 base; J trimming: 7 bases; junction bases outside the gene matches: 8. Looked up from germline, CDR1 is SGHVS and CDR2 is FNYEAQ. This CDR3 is CASSLEGGLAGEVGELFF. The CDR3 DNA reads TGTGCCAGCAGCTTAGAAGGGGGACTAGCGGGAGAGGTCGGGGAGCTGTTTTTT.

The CDR3 here is CSVYGSGNTIYF. The DNA for the CDR3 is TGCAGCGTTTACGGAAGTGGAAACACCATATATTTT. This chain joins TRBV29-1 and TRBJ1-3; D gene unclear. Germline V gene sequence: CDR1 SQVTM, CDR2 ANQGSEA. The CDR3 is 12 residues long. Trimming took 5 bases from V and 3 from J, leaving 8 bases between them.

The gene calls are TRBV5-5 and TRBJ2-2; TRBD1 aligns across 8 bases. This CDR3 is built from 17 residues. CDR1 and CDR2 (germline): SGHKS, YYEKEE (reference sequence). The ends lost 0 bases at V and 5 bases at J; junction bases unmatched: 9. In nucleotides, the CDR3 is TGTGCCAGCAGCTTGGAGTCCCCGGACAGGGCTACCGGGGAGCTGTTTTTT. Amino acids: CASSLESPDRATGELFF. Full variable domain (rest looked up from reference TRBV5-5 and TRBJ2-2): DAGVTQSPTHLIKTRGQQVTLRCSPISGHKSVSWYQQVLGQGPQFIFQYYEKEERGRGNFPDRFSARQFPNYSSELNVNALLLGDSALYLCASSLESPDRATGELFFGEGSRLTVL.

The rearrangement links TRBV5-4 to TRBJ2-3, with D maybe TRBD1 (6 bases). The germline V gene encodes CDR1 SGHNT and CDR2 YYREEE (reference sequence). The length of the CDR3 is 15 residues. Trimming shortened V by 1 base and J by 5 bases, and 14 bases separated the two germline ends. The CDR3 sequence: CASSLLTGPQDTQYF. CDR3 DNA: TGTGCCAGCAGCTTGCTCACAGGGCCACAAGATACGCAGTATTTT. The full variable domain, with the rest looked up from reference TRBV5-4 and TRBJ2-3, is ETGVTQSPTHLIKTRGQQVTLRCSSQSGHNTVSWYQQALGQGPQFIFQYYREEENGRGNFPPRFSGLQFPNYSSELNVNALELDDSALYLCASSLLTGPQDTQYFGPGTRLTVL.

The CDR3 DNA sequence: TGTGCCAGCAGCTTAGAGGACAGATTCAACTATGGCTACACCTTC. This sequence encodes CASSLEDRFNYGYTF. This chain uses TRBV7-9 with TRBJ1-2; D is perhaps TRBD1 (6 bases). The CDR3 has 15 residues. Trimming stripped 1 base from V and 2 bases from J, with 11 bases between. Germline loops: CDR1 SEHNR, CDR2 FQNEAQ (reference sequence).

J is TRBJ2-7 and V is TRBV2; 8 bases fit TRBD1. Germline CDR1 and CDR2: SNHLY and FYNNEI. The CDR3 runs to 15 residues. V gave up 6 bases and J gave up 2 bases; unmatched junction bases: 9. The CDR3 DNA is TGTGCCAGCAGCAGCCAGACAGGGGTTGCCTACGAGCAGTACTTC. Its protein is CASSSQTGVAYEQYF.

CDR3 nucleotides: TGTGCCAGCAGCCAGGGGACGGGAGCTTTAGGCTACACCTTC. The encoded protein is CASSQGTGALGYTF. The chain employs TRBV7-2 and TRBJ1-2; D is possibly TRBD1 (6 bases). CDR3 length: 14 amino acids. In germline, CDR1 is SGHTA, CDR2 FQGNSA. V was cut by 5 bases and J by 8 bases, with 18 bases left in between.

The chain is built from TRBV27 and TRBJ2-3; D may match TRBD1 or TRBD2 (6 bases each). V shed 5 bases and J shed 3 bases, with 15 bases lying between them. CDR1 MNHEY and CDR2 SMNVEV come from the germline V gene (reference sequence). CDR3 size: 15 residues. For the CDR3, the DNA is TGTGCCAGCAGTCCATTACAGGGAGGTACAGATACGCAGTATTTT. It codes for CASSPLQGGTDTQYF.

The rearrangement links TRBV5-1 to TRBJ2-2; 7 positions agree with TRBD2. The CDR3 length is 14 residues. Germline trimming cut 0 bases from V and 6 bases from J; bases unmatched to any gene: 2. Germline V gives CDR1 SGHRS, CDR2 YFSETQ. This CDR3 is CASSLAGGSGELFF. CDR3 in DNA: TGCGCCAGCAGCTTGGCGGGAGGATCCGGGGAGCTGTTTTTT.

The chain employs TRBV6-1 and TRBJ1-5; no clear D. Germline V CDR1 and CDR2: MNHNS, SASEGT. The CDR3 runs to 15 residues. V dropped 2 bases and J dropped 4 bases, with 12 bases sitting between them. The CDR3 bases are TGTGCCAGCAGTGAAAAGGGTCTTAATAATCAGCCCCAGCATTTT. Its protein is CASSEKGLNNQPQHF.

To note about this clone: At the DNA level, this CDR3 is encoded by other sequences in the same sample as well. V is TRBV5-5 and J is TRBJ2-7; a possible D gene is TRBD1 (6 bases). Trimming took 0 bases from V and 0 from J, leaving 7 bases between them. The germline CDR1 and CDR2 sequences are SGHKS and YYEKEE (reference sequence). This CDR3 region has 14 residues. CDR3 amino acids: CASSLEDSSYEQYF. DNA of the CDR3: TGTGCCAGCAGCTTGGAGGACAGCTCCTACGAGCAGTACTTC.

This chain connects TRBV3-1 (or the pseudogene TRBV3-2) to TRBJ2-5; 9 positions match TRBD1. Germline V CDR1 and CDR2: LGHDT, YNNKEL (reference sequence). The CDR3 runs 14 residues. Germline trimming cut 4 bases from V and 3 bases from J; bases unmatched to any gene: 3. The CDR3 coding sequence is TGTGCCAGCAGCCTGCGGGACAGGGAAGAGACCCAGTACTTC. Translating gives CASSLRDREETQYF.

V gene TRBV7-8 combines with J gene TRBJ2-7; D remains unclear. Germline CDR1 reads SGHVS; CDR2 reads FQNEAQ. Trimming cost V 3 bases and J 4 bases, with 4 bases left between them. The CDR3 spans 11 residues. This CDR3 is CASSFRYEQYF. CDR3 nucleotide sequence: TGTGCCAGCAGCTTTCGGTACGAGCAGTACTTC.

This chain's CDR3 is CAWRGREKGYTIYF. The CDR3 DNA is TGTGCCTGGAGAGGCCGGGAGAAGGGTTACACCATATATTTT. The V call is TRBV30, the J call TRBJ1-3; D is unresolved. Deletions cut 3 bases from V and 8 bases from J, with 17 bases between. Per the germline V gene, CDR1 is GTSNPN and CDR2 is SVGIG (reference sequence). The CDR3 runs to 14 residues.

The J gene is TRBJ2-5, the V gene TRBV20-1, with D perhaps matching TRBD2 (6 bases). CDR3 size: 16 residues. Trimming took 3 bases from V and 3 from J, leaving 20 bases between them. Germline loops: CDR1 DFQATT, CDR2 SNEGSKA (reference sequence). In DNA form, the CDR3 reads TGCAGTGCTAGTGGTATGGGTCTTCGGACTAAAGAGACCCAGTACTTC. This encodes CSASGMGLRTKETQYF.

The CDR3 DNA is TGTGCCAGCTCACCCGACCATAACTATGGCTACACCTTC. It yields the protein CASSPDHNYGYTF. The chain combines TRBV18 with TRBJ1-2; D remains unclear. Trimming removed 3 bases at V and 1 base at J, with 6 bases between. This CDR3 contains 13 residues. The germline V gene has CDR1 KGHSH and CDR2 LQKENI.